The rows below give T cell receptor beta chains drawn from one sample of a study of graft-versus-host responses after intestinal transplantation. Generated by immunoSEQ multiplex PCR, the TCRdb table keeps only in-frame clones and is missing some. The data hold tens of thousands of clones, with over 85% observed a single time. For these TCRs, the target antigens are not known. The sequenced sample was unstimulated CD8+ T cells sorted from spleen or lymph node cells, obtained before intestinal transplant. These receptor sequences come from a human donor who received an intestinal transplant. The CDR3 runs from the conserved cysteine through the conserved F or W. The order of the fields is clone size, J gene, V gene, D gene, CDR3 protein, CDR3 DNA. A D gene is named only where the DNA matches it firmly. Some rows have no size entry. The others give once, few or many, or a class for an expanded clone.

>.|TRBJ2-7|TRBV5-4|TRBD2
CASSFRGSLSEQYF
TGTGCCAGCAGCTTTCGCGGGAGCTTGAGCGAGCAGTACTTC
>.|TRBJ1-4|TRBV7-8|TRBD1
CASSLASGQANEKLFF
TGTGCCAGCAGCTTAGCGAGCGGACAGGCTAATGAAAAACTGTTTTTT
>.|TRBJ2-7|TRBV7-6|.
CASSSTREQYF
TGTGCCAGCAGCTCGACTCGGGAGCAGTACTTC
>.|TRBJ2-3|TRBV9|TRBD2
CASSVFSSGGGSSTDTQYF
TGTGCCAGCAGCGTATTTTCTAGCGGGGGAGGGTCTAGCACAGATACGCAGTATTTT
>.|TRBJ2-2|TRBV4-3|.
CASSHRAGELFF
TGCGCCAGCAGCCATCGGGCCGGGGAGCTGTTTTTT
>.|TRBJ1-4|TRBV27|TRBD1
CASSSRQGPNEKLFF
TGTGCCAGCAGTTCTAGACAGGGCCCTAATGAAAAACTGTTTTTT
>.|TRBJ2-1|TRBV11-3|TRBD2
CASSRAGEALGEQFF
TGTGCCAGCAGCCGAGCGGGGGAGGCGCTTGGGGAGCAGTTCTTC
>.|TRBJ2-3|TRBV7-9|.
CASSFSGRPTDTQYF
TGTGCCAGCAGCTTTAGTGGGAGGCCCACAGATACGCAGTATTTT
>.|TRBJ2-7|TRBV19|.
CASSWDSGTYYEQYF
TGTGCCAGTAGCTGGGATTCCGGGACATACTACGAGCAGTACTTC
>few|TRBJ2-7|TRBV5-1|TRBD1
CASSLGPGTDITYEQYF
TGCGCCAGCAGCTTGGGTCCGGGGACAGATATTACCTACGAGCAGTACTTC
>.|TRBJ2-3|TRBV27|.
CASSSLLAPPDTQYF
TGTGCCAGCAGTTCCCTACTTGCCCCACCCGATACGCAGTATTTT
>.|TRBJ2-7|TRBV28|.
CASSMDSSYEQYF
TGTGCCAGCAGTATGGACAGCTCCTACGAGCAGTACTTC
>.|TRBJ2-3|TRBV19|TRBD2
CASSPRSSGELSTDTQYF
TGTGCCAGTAGTCCCCGAAGTAGCGGGGAGTTAAGCACAGATACGCAGTATTTT
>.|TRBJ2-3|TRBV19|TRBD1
CASSTGQGITDTQYF
TGTGCCAGTAGTACCGGACAGGGGATCACAGATACGCAGTATTTT
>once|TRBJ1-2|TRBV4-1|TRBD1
CASSQLGQGAGYGYTF
TGCGCCAGCAGCCAATTGGGGCAGGGGGCGGGCTATGGCTACACCTTC
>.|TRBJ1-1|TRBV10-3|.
CAISEQVVSEAFF
TGTGCCATCAGCGAACAAGTTGTATCTGAAGCTTTCTTT
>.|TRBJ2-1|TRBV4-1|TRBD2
CASSQDSSSGGANEQFF
TGCGCCAGCAGCCAAGATTCCTCTAGCGGGGGGGCCAATGAGCAGTTCTTC
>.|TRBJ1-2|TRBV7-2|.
CASSLVGGSYGYTF
TGTGCCAGCAGCCTAGTAGGGGGAAGCTATGGCTACACCTTC
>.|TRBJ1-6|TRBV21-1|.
CASSRTGYYNSPLHF
TGTGCCAGCAGCCGAACAGGTTACTATAATTCACCCCTCCACTTT
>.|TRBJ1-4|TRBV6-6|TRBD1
CASSYDLDREDEKLFF
TGTGCCAGCAGTTATGATCTGGACAGGGAGGATGAAAAACTGTTTTTT
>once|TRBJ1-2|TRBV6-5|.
CASSPRGFRDGYTF
TGTGCCAGCAGTCCGAGAGGGTTTAGGGATGGCTACACCTTC
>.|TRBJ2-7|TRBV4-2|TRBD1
CASSQQGEDRGLAYEQYF
TGTGCCAGCAGTCAACAAGGAGAGGACAGGGGTTTAGCCTACGAGCAGTACTTC
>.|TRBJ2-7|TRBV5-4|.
CASSLSTDNYEQYF
TGTGCCAGCAGCCTCTCGACAGATAACTACGAGCAGTACTTC
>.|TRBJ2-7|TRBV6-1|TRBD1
CASSVDRGSLYEQYF
TGTGCCAGCAGTGTGGACAGGGGATCTCTGTACGAGCAGTACTTC
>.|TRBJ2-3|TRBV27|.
CASSFSRLTSTDTQYF
TGTGCCAGCAGTTTCAGTAGACTCACTAGCACAGATACGCAGTATTTT
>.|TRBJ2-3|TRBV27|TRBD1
CASSFLGTGESTDTQYF
TGTGCCAGCAGTTTCTTAGGGACAGGGGAGAGCACAGATACGCAGTATTTT
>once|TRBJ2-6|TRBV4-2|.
CASSQAEETGANVLTF
TGTGCCAGCAGCCAAGCTGAGGAAACAGGGGCCAACGTCCTGACTTTC
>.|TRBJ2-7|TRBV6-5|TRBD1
CASSWDRDSSYEQYF
TGTGCCAGCAGTTGGGACAGGGACAGCTCCTACGAGCAGTACTTC